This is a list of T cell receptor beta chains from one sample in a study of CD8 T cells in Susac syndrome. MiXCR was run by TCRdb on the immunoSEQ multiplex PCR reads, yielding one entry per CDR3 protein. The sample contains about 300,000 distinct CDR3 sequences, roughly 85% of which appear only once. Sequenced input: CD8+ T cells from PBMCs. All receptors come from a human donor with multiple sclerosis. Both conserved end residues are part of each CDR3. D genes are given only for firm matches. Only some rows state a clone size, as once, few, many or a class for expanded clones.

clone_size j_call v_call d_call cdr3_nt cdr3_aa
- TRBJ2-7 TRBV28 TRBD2 TGTGCCAGCAGTGTGGGACTAGCGGGAGATTACGAGCAGTACTTC CASSVGLAGDYEQYF
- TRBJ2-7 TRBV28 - TGTGCCAGCAGCCTGACGCAGACAGGCCCCAGCTCCTACGAGCAGTACTTC CASSLTQTGPSSYEQYF
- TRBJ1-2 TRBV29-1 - TGCAGCGTTCAGGGGCAAAACTATGGCTACACCTTC CSVQGQNYGYTF
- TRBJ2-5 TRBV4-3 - TGCGCCAGCAGCCAAGGCTGGCTAGCGAACAAAGAGACCCAGTACTTC CASSQGWLANKETQYF
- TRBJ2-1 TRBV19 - TGTGCCAGTAGTTCTTTGTTTAGCCCCGAGCAGTTCTTC CASSSLFSPEQFF
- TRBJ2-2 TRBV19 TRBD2 TGTGCCAGTAGTATGGGGCTAGCGGGGGAGAACACCGGGGAGCTGTTTTTT CASSMGLAGENTGELFF
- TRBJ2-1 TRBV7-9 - TGTGCCAGCAGCCCCAGGACAGGGCGGGAGGCCTACAATGAGCAGTTCTTC CASSPRTGREAYNEQFF
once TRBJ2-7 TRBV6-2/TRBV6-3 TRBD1 TGTGCCAGCCGCCAGGACAGGGGCCGGTACGAGCAGTACTTC CASRQDRGRYEQYF
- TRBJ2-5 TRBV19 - TGTGCCAGTAACTCCGGGGCAGGGCAAGAGACCCAGTACTTC CASNSGAGQETQYF
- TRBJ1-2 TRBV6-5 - TGTGCCAGCAGCCCTCTCTTCTCCAGGGTTGATGGCTACACCTTC CASSPLFSRVDGYTF
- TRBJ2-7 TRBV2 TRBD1 TGTGCCAGCAGTGAAGCGGTGACCGGGACAGCATATTACGAGCAGTACTTC CASSEAVTGTAYYEQYF
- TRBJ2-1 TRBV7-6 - TGTGCCAGCAGTAGACTTCAGGGCTACAATGAGCAGTTCTTC CASSRLQGYNEQFF
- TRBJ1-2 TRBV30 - TGTGCCTGGGGGAAGTCGGTAGCTAACTATGGCTACACCTTC CAWGKSVANYGYTF
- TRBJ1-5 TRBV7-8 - TGTGCCAGCAGCCCATACGGGGGGGTAGGGCAGCCCCAGCATTTT CASSPYGGVGQPQHF
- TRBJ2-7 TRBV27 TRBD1 TGTGCCAGCTGCCGGGACAGGGCCTCCGAGCAGTACTTC CASCRDRASEQYF
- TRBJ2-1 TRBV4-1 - TGCGCCAGCAGCCTCACCACGACAGAAAACAATGAGCAGTTCTTC CASSLTTTENNEQFF
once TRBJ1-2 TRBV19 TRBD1 TGTGCCAGTACTACCGGACAGGGCGGGGGCTACACCTTC CASTTGQGGGYTF
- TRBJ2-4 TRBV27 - TGTGCCAGCAGTTTATTGACTGAGCTAGCCAAAAACATTCAGTACTTC CASSLLTELAKNIQYF
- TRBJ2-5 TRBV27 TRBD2 TGTGCCAGCAGTTTATCGCCTAGCGGGAGGGGAGAGACCCAGTACTTC CASSLSPSGRGETQYF
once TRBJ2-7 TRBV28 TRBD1 TGTGCCAGCAGTTTACCGACAGGGGGATCGCTACAGCAGTACTTC CASSLPTGGSLQQYF
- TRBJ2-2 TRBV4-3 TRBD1 TGCGCCAGCAGCCAGTTAACCGGACAGGGGGCCCCCGGGGAGCTGTTTTTT CASSQLTGQGAPGELFF
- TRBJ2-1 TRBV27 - TGTGCCAGCACTCTAGGTCGTGAGCAGTTCTTC CASTLGREQFF
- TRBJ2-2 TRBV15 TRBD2 TGTGCCACCAGCATCCTAGCGGGAGACAGTGGCGGGGAGCTGTTTTTT CATSILAGDSGGELFF
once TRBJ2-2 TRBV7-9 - TGTGCCAGCAGCTTCTACATGGGGCCAGGGACCGGGGAGCTGTTTTTT CASSFYMGPGTGELFF
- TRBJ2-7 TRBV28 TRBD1 TGTGCCAGCACTCCACGGACAGGGTTCTACGAGCAGTACTTC CASTPRTGFYEQYF
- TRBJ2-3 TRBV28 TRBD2 TGTGCCAGCAGTTCCGATCCTCCGACTAGCGGGAGTTTGACAGATACGCAGTATTTT CASSSDPPTSGSLTDTQYF
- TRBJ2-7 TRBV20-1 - TGCAGTGCTAGGCCCCCGGGAAATTCCTACGAGCAGTACTTC CSARPPGNSYEQYF
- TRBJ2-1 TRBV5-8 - TGTGCCAGCAGCTCCCGGGGTAGCGGTTTCCACAATGAGCAGTTCTTC CASSSRGSGFHNEQFF
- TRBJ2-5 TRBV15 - TGTGCCACCAGCAGATTCGAAGTGGGAGATGTTCGGGAGACCCAGTACTTC CATSRFEVGDVRETQYF
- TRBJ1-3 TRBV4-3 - TGCGCCAGCAGCCAAGAATACGGTTCTGGAAACACCATATATTTT CASSQEYGSGNTIYF
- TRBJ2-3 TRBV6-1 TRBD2 TGTGCCAGCAACCGTCAGGCTGGACTAGCGGGAGTCCCGTACACAGATACGCAGTATTTT CASNRQAGLAGVPYTDTQYF
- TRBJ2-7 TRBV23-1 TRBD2 TGCGCCAGCAGTCACCAGACTAGCTGCTCCTACGAGCAGTACTTC CASSHQTSCSYEQYF
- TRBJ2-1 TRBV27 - TGTGCCAGCAGTCTATGGGAGCCCGGGAACGAGCAGTTCTTC CASSLWEPGNEQFF
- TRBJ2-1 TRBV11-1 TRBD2 TGTGCCAGCAGCTTAGTTCTTTTGGGGGATTTAACTAGCGGGAGAAACAATGAGCAGTTCTTC CASSLVLLGDLTSGRNNEQFF
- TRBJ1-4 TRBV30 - TGTGCCTGGATGCCCGGGATCAATGAAAAACTGTTTTTT CAWMPGINEKLFF
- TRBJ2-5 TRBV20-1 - TGCAGTGCTAGGATGCCTGAAGAGACCCAGTACTTC CSARMPEETQYF
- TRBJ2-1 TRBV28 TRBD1 TGTGCCAGCAGTTCAATTGAGACAGGGGGCTTCCAATCCTACAATGAGCAGTTCTTC CASSSIETGGFQSYNEQFF
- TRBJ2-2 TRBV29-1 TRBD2 TGCAGCGTTGTTGGCGGGAGGGGGGAGCTGTTTTTT CSVVGGRGELFF
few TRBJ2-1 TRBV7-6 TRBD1 TGTGCCAGCAGCTTAGAGGTGACAGGGGGACACAATGAGCAGTTCTTC CASSLEVTGGHNEQFF
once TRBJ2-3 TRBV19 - TGTGCCAGTAGTTCCTTCGCCGGGGCCACAGATACGCAGTATTTT CASSSFAGATDTQYF
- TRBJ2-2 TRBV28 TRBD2 TGTGCCAGCAGTCTAGGACTAGCGGGGAACACCGGGGAGCTGTTTTTT CASSLGLAGNTGELFF
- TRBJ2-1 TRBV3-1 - TGTGCCAGCAGCCAAGAAGGGGGAGGACCCTTCGATGAGCAGTTCTTC CASSQEGGGPFDEQFF
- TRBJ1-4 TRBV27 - TGTGCCAGCAGTTTATGGCGTGGCGAACAAGCAACTAATGAAAAACTGTTTTTT CASSLWRGEQATNEKLFF
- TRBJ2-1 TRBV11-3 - TGTGCCAGCAGCTTAGCCGGCGAGAGCAATGAGCAGTTCTTC CASSLAGESNEQFF
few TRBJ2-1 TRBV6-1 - TGTGCCAGCAGAGGATTTGAGGGCGACTCCTACAATGAGCAGTTCTTC CASRGFEGDSYNEQFF
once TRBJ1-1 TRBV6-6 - TGTGCCAGCAGTTCGGGAGGGCGGAACACTGAAGCTTTCTTT CASSSGGRNTEAFF
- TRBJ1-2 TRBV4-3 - TGCGCCAGCAGCCAGGGGACAAGACCCTATGGCTACACCTTC CASSQGTRPYGYTF
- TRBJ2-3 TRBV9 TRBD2 TGTGCCAGCAGCGCTAGCGGGAGACAAGATACGCAGTATTTT CASSASGRQDTQYF
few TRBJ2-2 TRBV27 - TGTGCCAGCAGTTTATCTCGCACCGGGGAGCTGTTTTTT CASSLSRTGELFF
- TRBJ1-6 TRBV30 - TGTGCCTGGAGTGTACGACGGTTCCCAAGCTCCCACAATAACTCACCCCTCCACTTT CAWSVRRFPSSHNNSPLHF
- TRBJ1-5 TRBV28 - TGTGCCAGCAGTTTATTCGTTGGGTCGCCTTATAGCAATCAGCCCCAGCATTTT CASSLFVGSPYSNQPQHF
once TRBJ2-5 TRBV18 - TGTGCCAGCTCACCACCGATCCCGACGGCTCCAAGGAGGGAGACCCAGTACTTC CASSPPIPTAPRRETQYF
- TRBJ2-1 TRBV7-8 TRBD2 TGTGCCAGCAGCCTCCAAGTAGCGGGAGTTTTATCCTACAATGAGCAGTTCTTC CASSLQVAGVLSYNEQFF
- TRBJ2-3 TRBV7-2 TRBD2 TGTGCCAGCAGCCCTAGCGGGAGGGCCGTTGGGGCAGATACGCAGTATTTT CASSPSGRAVGADTQYF
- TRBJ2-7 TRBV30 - TGTGCCTGGAGTGTAGGGACGGGCCTTAGGGACGAGCAGTACTTC CAWSVGTGLRDEQYF